The 5 T cell receptor beta chains presented below share a single source sample, sequenced in a study of T-cell reconstitution after alpha-beta-depleted transplantation in children listed by TCRdb under 2016. Receptor amplification or capture employed PCR. Sequencing took place on an Illumina HiSeq 2500. TCR library preparation used molecular barcoding, with unique molecular identifiers applied to normalize quantification of the TCRbeta repertoire. TCRdb redid the processing of the public reads, applying fastp at Q25 and MiXCR, and retained in-frame beta chains. Rows merge per CDR3 protein into single entries with the most common DNA and genes. The sample table holds 190,000 or so distinct CDR3 sequences, of which less than 8% were seen once. The ten top clones hold about 2.9% of the sample. The source material was PBMCs from the stem cell graft donor, sampled from the stem cell graft. The receptors originated from a human donor who donated a stem cell graft to a child with Wiskott-Aldrich syndrome.

The genes are TRBV6-1 and TRBJ1-2; 11 bases match TRBD1. Germline trimming cut 5 bases from V and 6 bases from J; bases unmatched to any gene: 11. The CDR3 is made up of 16 amino acids. Germline values: CDR1 MNHNS, CDR2 SASEGT. CDR3 DNA: TGTGCCAGCAGTCTAGACGGGACAGGGGGTGCCGATGGCTACACCTTC. Protein sequence: CASSLDGTGGADGYTF.

The CDR3 region has the DNA TGCGCCACCCGAAGTCGGGACTTCTACGAGCAGTACTTC. This translates into CATRSRDFYEQYF. This sequence joins TRBV10-2 and TRBJ2-7, with D perhaps TRBD2 (6 bases). Trimming stripped 10 bases from V and 3 bases from J, with 16 bases between. There are 13 residues in the CDR3. Germline lookup yields CDR1 WSHSY and CDR2 SAAADI.

This clonotype showed up just a few times. V is TRBV20-1 and J is TRBJ1-6; D is unresolved. V was clipped by 5 bases and J by 0 bases, with 8 bases between them. The germline gives CDR1 DFQATT, CDR2 SNEGSKA (reference sequence). The CDR3 runs 14 residues. DNA for the CDR3: TGCAGTGCTCGATGGAGCTCCTATAATTCACCCCTCCACTTT. Translating gives CSARWSSYNSPLHF.

This clonotype was seen at least ten times. The rearrangement uses TRBV2 and TRBJ2-5, with D perhaps matching TRBD2 (6 bases). CDR1 is SNHLY, CDR2 FYNNEI, per germline. The ends were cut back, 5 bases at V and 9 bases at J, with 16 bases in the middle. This CDR3 comprises 13 residues. This CDR3 reads CASSSRGGGAQYF. The DNA of the CDR3 is TGTGCCAGCAGTTCCCGGGGTGGAGGGGCCCAGTACTTC.

Ten or more counts support this clonotype. V is TRBV2 and J is TRBJ2-3; TRBD2 matches at 7 bases. V was clipped by 6 bases and J by 3 bases; unmatched bases: 9. The germline V gene has CDR1 SNHLY and CDR2 FYNNEI. CDR3 length: 15 amino acids. The DNA for the CDR3 is TGTGCCAGCAGCAGCACGGGGGGAAGAACAGATACGCAGTATTTT. The encoded protein is CASSSTGGRTDTQYF.